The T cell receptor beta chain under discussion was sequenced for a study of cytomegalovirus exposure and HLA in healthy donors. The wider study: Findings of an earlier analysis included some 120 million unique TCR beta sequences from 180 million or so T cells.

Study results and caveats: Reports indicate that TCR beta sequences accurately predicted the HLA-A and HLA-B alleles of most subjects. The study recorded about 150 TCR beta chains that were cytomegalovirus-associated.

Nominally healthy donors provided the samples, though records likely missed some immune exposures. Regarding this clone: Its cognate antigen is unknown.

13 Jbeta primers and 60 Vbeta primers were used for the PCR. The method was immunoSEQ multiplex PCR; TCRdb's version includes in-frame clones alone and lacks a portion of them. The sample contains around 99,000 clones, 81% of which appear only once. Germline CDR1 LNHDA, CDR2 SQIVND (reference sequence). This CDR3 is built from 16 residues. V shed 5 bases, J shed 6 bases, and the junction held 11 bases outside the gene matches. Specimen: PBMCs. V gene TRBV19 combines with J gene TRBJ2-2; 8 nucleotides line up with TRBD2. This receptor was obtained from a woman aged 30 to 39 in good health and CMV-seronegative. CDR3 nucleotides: TGTGCCAGTAGTGACCCCAGCGGGAGTGGGTCCGGGGAGCTGTTTTTT. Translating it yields CASSDPSGSGSGELFF.